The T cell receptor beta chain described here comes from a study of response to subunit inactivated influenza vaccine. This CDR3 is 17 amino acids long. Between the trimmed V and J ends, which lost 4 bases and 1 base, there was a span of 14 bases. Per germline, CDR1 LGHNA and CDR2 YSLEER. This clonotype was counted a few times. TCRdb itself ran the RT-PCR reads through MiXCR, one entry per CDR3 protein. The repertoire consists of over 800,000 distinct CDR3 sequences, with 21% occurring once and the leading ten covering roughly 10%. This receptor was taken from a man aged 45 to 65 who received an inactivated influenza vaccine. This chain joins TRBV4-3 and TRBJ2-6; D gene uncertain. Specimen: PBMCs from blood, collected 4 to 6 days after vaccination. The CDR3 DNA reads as TGCGCCAGCAGCCCCTACCCGATTGGATCTGGGGCCAACGTCCTGACTTTC. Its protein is CASSPYPIGSGANVLTF.